What follows describes a single T cell receptor (beta chain). TRAV- and TRBV-specific primers primed first-strand cDNA, covering alpha and beta chains. Using a constant-region primer together with a V-primer adapter, TCRs were subjected to roughly 20 PCR cycles of amplification. From the reads, TCRdb called clonotypes with MiXCR, one entry per CDR3 protein. The table records 50,000 or so distinct CDR3 sequences, 23% of them present only once. Germline V gene data show CDR1 as SQVTM and CDR2 as ANQGSEA. The V end lost 7 bases, the J end lost 5 bases, and 13 bases lay between the germline ends. CDR3 length equals 12 residues. This specimen comes from a study of low-dose radiotherapy and immunotherapy resistance in tumors. Overall study context: Treatment of Cohort 2 consisted of 1 Gy per fraction every two weeks, amounting to 13 Gy over 26 weeks. Every two weeks, the protocol called for intravenous cyclophosphamide at 200 mg/m2. It was given one day before each radiation and immunotherapy administration.

Time point here: after trial treatment. Treatment meaning: LDRT plus nivolumab, ipilimumab, low-dose cyclophosphamide and aspirin (RACIN trial). The therapy administered to donors comprised nivolumab, ipilimumab, aspirin, low-dose cyclophosphamide and low-dose radiotherapy. The V gene is TRBV29-1, the J gene TRBJ2-3; a possible D gene is TRBD2 (5 bases). The sample consisted of PBMCs, taken after low-dose radiotherapy plus immunotherapy. The source is a male donor with prostate cancer. CDR3 sequence reads: CSESRDEDTQYF. CDR3 bases: TGCAGCGAGTCCCGGGATGAAGATACGCAGTATTTT.